This TCR beta chain emerged from a study of blood T cell repertoires in COVID-19. Here immunoSEQ multiplex PCR was the method, and the copy in TCRdb shows in-frame clones only, minus some. The sample lists about 130,000 clones, around 86% occurring once. Two consecutive negative NP/OP PCR tests, clearance, or resolved symptoms defined Cohort 3 recovery. V shed 4 bases, J shed 4 bases, and the junction held 27 bases outside the gene matches. Looked up from germline, CDR1 is GTSNPN and CDR2 is SVGIG (reference sequence). The CDR3 has 22 amino acids. The sequence derives from a man younger than 40 who had recovered from COVID-19. The specimen was PBMCs or T cells enriched from blood (not recorded which). The chain carries TRBV30 and TRBJ2-1; 11 nucleotides match TRBD1. Written as DNA, the CDR3 is TGTGCCTGGACCGGGGACAGGGGGGTTAGTACTACTGTAGCGGGAGTGTACAATGAGCAGTTCTTC. Translating gives CAWTGDRGVSTTVAGVYNEQFF.